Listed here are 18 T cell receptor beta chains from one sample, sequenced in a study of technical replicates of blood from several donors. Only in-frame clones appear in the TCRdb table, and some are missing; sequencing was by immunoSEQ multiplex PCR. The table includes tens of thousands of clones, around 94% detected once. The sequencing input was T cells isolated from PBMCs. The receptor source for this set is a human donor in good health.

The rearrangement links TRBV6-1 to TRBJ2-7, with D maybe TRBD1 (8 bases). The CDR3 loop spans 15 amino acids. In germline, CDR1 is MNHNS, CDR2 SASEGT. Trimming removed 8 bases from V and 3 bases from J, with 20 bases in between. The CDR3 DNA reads TGTGCCAGCGGCGGACAGGGAGGGAGCTTCTACGAGCAGTACTTC. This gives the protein CASGGQGGSFYEQYF.

For the CDR3, the DNA is TGTGCCAGCTCACCACAACCGGGACACTCTATTCGAGGGGCCAACGTCCTGACTTTC. Protein product: CASSPQPGHSIRGANVLTF. The chain carries TRBV18 and TRBJ2-6; TRBD1 is a possible D gene (6 bases). CDR3 length: 19 amino acids. The V end was cut by 1 base, the J end by 4 bases, with 20 bases between. The germline V gene has CDR1 KGHSH and CDR2 LQKENI.

CDR3 amino acids: CASSLGSRGIGEQYF. The CDR3 DNA is TGTGCCAGCAGCTTGGGGAGTAGGGGAATTGGCGAGCAGTACTTC. The rearrangement joins TRBV5-4 to TRBJ2-7; a possible D gene is TRBD1 (5 bases). This CDR3 region has 15 residues. In germline, CDR1 is SGHNT, CDR2 YYREEE (reference sequence). Trimming took 0 bases from V and 6 from J, leaving 16 bases between them. The complete variable domain, with remaining parts taken from reference TRBV5-4 and TRBJ2-7, reads ETGVTQSPTHLIKTRGQQVTLRCSSQSGHNTVSWYQQALGQGPQFIFQYYREEENGRGNFPPRFSGLQFPNYSSELNVNALELDDSALYLCASSLGSRGIGEQYFGPGTRLTVT.

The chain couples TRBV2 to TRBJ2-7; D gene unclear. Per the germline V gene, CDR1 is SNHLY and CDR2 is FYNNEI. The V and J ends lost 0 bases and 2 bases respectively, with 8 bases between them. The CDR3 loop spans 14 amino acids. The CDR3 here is CASSEAVGPYEQYF. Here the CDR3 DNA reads TGTGCCAGCAGTGAAGCGGTGGGCCCCTACGAGCAGTACTTC.

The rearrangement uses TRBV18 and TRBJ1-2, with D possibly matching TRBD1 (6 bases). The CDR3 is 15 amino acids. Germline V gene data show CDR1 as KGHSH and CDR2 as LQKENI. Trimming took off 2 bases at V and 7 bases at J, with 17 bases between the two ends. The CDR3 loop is CASSPGGAASGGYTF. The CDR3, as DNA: TGTGCCAGCTCACCAGGGGGCGCGGCCAGCGGTGGCTACACCTTC.

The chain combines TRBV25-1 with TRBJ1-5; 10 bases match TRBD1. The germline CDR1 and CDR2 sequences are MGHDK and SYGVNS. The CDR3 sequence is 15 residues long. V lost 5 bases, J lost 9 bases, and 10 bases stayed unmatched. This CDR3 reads CASSPFGQGDRPQHF. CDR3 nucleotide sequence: TGTGCCAGCAGTCCCTTCGGACAGGGGGATCGGCCCCAGCATTTT.

Here the CDR3 DNA reads TGTGCCAGCAGCTTGTTCTCAGCCAAAAACATTCAGTACTTC. Residues: CASSLFSAKNIQYF. The gene calls are TRBV5-5 and TRBJ2-4; D call uncertain. This CDR3 is 14 amino acids long. Germline assignment: CDR1 SGHKS and CDR2 YYEKEE (reference sequence). Trimming shortened V by 1 base and J by 0 bases, and 5 bases separated the two germline ends. The variable domain in full, completed from reference TRBV5-5 and TRBJ2-4, reads DAGVTQSPTHLIKTRGQQVTLRCSPISGHKSVSWYQQVLGQGPQFIFQYYEKEERGRGNFPDRFSARQFPNYSSELNVNALLLGDSALYLCASSLFSAKNIQYFGAGTRLSVL.

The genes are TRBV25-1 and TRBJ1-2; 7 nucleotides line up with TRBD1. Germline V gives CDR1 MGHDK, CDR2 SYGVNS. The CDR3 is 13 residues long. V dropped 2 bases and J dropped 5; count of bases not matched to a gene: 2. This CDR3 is CASSEDREYGYTF. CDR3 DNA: TGTGCCAGCAGTGAAGACAGGGAATATGGCTACACCTTC.

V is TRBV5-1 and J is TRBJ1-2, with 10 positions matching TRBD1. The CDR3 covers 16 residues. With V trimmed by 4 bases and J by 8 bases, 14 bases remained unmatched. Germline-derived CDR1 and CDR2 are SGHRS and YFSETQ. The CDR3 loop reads CASSPRAPGQGIGYTF. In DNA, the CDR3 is TGCGCCAGCAGCCCGAGGGCCCCGGGACAGGGGATAGGCTACACCTTC.

CDR3 nucleotide sequence: TGTGCCAGCAGCTACGCGGGGGGTCCCAACGAGCAGTACTTC. Amino acid sequence: CASSYAGGPNEQYF. The chain uses TRBV7-9 and TRBJ2-7; TRBD2 agrees at 8 bases. The germline V gene encodes CDR1 SEHNR and CDR2 FQNEAQ (reference sequence). This CDR3 contains 14 residues. With 4 bases clipped from V and 5 bases from J, the junction kept 7 bases outside the gene matches.

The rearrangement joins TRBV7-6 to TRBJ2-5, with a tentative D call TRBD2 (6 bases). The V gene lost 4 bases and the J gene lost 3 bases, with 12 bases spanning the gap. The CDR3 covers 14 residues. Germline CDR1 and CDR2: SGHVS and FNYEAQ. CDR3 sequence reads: CASSWAGGEETQYF. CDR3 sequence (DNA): TGTGCCAGCAGCTGGGCGGGCGGGGAAGAGACCCAGTACTTC.

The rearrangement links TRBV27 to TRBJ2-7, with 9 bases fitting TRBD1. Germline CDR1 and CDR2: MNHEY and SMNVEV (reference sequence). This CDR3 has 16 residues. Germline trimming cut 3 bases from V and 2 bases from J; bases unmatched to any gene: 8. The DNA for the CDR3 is TGTGCCAGCAGTTTCCTAGGACAGGGGAGCCCCTACGAGCAGTACTTC. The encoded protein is CASSFLGQGSPYEQYF.

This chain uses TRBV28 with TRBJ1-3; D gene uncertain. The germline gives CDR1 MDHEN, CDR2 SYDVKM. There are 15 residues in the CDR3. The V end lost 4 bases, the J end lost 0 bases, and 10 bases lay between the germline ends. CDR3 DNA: TGTGCCAGCAGTTCTACAGCCATCTCTGGAAACACCATATATTTT. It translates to CASSSTAISGNTIYF.

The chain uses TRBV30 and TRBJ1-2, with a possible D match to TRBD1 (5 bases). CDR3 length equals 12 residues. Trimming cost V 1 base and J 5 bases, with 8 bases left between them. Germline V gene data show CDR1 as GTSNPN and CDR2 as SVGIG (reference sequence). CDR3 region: CAWSAGGYGYTF. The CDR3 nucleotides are TGTGCCTGGAGTGCGGGGGGATATGGCTACACCTTC.

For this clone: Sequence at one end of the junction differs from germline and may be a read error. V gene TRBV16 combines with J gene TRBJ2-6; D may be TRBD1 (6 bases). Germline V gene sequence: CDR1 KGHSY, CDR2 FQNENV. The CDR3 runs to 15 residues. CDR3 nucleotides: TGTGCCAGCAGCCAATCACTGATAGGGGGCAACGTCCTGACTTTC. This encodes CASSQSLIGGNVLTF.

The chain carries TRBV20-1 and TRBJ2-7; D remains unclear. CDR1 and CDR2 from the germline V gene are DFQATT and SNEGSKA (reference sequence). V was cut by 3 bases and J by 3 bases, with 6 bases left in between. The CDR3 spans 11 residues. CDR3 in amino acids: CSARSYYEQYF. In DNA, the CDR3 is TGCAGTGCTAGGTCGTACTACGAGCAGTACTTC.

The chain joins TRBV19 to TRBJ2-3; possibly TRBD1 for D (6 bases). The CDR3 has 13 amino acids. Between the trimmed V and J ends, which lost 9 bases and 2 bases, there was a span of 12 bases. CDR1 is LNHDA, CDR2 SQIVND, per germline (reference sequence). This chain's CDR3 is CASGQLNTDTQYF. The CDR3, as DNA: TGTGCCAGCGGACAGCTCAACACAGATACGCAGTATTTT.

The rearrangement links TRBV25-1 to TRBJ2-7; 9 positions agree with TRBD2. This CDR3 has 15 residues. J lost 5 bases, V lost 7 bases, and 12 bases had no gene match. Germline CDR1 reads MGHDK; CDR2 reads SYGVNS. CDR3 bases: TGTGCCAGCACCCAACTCGGGACTAGCATCCACGAGCAGTACTTC. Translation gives CASTQLGTSIHEQYF.